Included here is one TCR beta chain sequence, with context. Its antigen remains unknown. A read error may be the cause here, since a much bigger clone is one base away. The data originate from a study of blood T cells in healthy people across ages. Whole-study results and caveats: Measured against age, TCR beta diversity per million T cells decreased in a roughly linear manner. Total diversity from one million sequenced T cells was likely underestimated.

Germline V CDR1 and CDR2: MGHRA, YSYEKL. This CDR3 region has 15 residues. Between the trimmed V and J ends, which lost 5 bases and 3 bases, there was a span of 17 bases. Together with a sample-barcoded 5' primer, a J-beta primer mix was included in a second PCR lasting about 7 to 11 cycles. TCRdb analysed the 5' RACE reads with MiXCR anew, one entry per CDR3 protein. The repertoire consists of fewer than 2,000,000 distinct CDR3 sequences, with 34% occurring once and the leading ten covering about 11%. The authors isolated at least 6 million PBMCs per sample. The gene calls are TRBV4-1 and TRBJ2-7, with D possibly TRBD2 on 6 matching bases. The specimen sequenced was blood. This sequence originates from a woman in her twenties or thirties in good health. The CDR3 protein is CASSSRDGGFYEQYF. In nucleotides, the CDR3 is TGCGCCAGCAGCTCCCGGGACGGGGGATTCTACGAGCAGTACTTC.